This T cell receptor beta chain was found in a study of cytomegalovirus exposure and HLA in healthy donors. Study as a whole: As released early, the data held 75 million to 90 million unique TCRs from HLA-typed donors.

For this clone: Its matching antigen is unknown.

Study-level points and caveats: The authors confirmed in vitro that a few CMV-associated chains were specific for CMV antigens. Analyses of presence/absence relied on an assumption of roughly uniform sequencing depth across donors.

The primer mix had 60 Vbeta and 13 Jbeta primers. The protocol was immunoSEQ multiplex PCR, while the TCRdb copy is restricted to in-frame clones and leaves out a portion. The sample comprises roughly 100,000 clones, around three quarters of which are singletons, and over 4% rests with the top ten. The sample comprised PBMCs. This receptor was taken from a female donor in good health and CMV-seropositive.

CDR3 DNA: TGTGCCAGCAGCTCACAAGTGAACACTGAAGCTTTCTTT. This translates into CASSSQVNTEAFF. The chain combines TRBV7-2 with TRBJ1-1; the D is unclear. The ends were cut back, 4 bases at V and 0 bases at J, with 6 bases in the middle. This CDR3 contains 13 residues. Germline V gene sequence: CDR1 SGHTA, CDR2 FQGNSA.